This T cell receptor beta chain was observed in a study of post-analysis software for immune sequencing data. Looking at the study overall: In terms of disease course, relapsing-remitting, secondary progressive and progressive-relapsing multiple sclerosis were included.

Comments on this clonotype: Its antigen is undetermined.

The CDR3 extends over 17 amino acids. The germline CDR1 and CDR2 sequences are LGHDT and YNNKEL (reference sequence). With V trimmed by 4 bases and J by 0 bases, 7 bases remained unmatched. The study, taken as a whole, reports: There was significantly lower normalized Chao1 diversity in multiple sclerosis patients than in controls. Controls had lower frequencies than patients of a few TRBV segments, which included TRBV5-6, TRBV5-1 and TRBV20-1. Samples prepared in the same batch strongly co-clustered by F measure.

Researchers reported that TCR beta cDNA libraries carried unique molecular identifiers. Via MiXCR, TCRdb re-called the PCR reads, giving one row per CDR3 protein. This sample has about 810,000 distinct CDR3 sequences; about 50% occur once, and the top ten carry under 6%. The sequencing input was blood. The source is a girl aged 5-17 years with multiple sclerosis. V usage is TRBV3-1 and J usage is TRBJ2-4, with 9 bases matching TRBD1. Written as DNA, the CDR3 is TGTGCCAGCAGCCGATCTACAGGGGGCGCAGCCAAAAACATTCAGTACTTC. Its translation is CASSRSTGGAAKNIQYF.